Below are 32 T cell receptor beta chains sequenced from a single sample in a study of T cell repertoires in cytomegalovirus infection. A single record per CDR3 protein comes from TCRdb applying MiXCR to the reads. This table has nearly 650,000 distinct CDR3 sequences, approximately 24% appearing once. The sequenced sample was CD8+ T cells from PBMCs. The receptors here all came from a human donor in good health (CMV status not recorded). Some clones in this sample may be carry-over from other donors' samples.

The chain couples TRBV2 to TRBJ2-7, with D maybe TRBD1 (6 bases). The CDR3 sequence is 17 residues long. The ends were cut back, 5 bases at V and 0 bases at J, with 20 bases in the middle. Germline V gene data show CDR1 as SNHLY and CDR2 as FYNNEI. The CDR3 spells CASSYHSRGQSSYEQYF. The CDR3, as DNA: TGTGCCAGCAGTTACCATAGCAGGGGACAAAGCTCCTACGAGCAGTACTTC.

In its sample, this clonotype was seen a few times. The chain employs TRBV27 and TRBJ2-7; perhaps TRBD1 as D (6 bases). Germline loops: CDR1 MNHEY, CDR2 SMNVEV (reference sequence). This CDR3 has 12 amino acids. The V end lost 9 bases, the J end lost 0 bases, and 9 bases lay between the germline ends. The CDR3 nucleotides read TGTGCCAGTGCGGACAGCTCCTACGAGCAGTACTTC. Amino acids: CASADSSYEQYF.

The chain combines TRBV5-1 with TRBJ1-1; D is undetermined. Trimming pared 4 bases from V and 0 bases from J, leaving 10 bases between. Germline V gene sequence: CDR1 SGHRS, CDR2 YFSETQ. The CDR3 has 14 residues. The CDR3 sequence is CASSPYRMNTEAFF. CDR3 sequence (DNA): TGCGCCAGCAGCCCCTACCGCATGAACACTGAAGCTTTCTTT.

This clonotype was observed at least ten times. The rearrangement uses TRBV7-6 and TRBJ2-1, with 13 bases that match TRBD2. J lost 7 bases, V lost 2 bases, and 5 bases had no gene match. The germline V gene has CDR1 SGHVS and CDR2 FNYEAQ. There are 16 residues in the CDR3. The CDR3: CASSLLTSGGQNEQFF. CDR3 nucleotide sequence: TGTGCCAGCAGCTTACTGACTAGCGGGGGGCAAAATGAGCAGTTCTTC. Full variable domain (remainder filled in from reference TRBV7-6 and TRBJ2-1): GAGVSQSPRYKVTKRGQDVALRCDPISGHVSLYWYRQALGQGPEFLTYFNYEAQQDKSGLPNDRFSAERPEGSISTLTIQRTEQRDSAMYRCASSLLTSGGQNEQFFGPGTRLTVL.

This clonotype was seen at least ten times. V gene TRBV6-2 or TRBV6-3 combines with J gene TRBJ2-7, with TRBD1 identical over 9 bases. Germline-derived CDR1 and CDR2 are MNHEY and SVGEGT. V shed 6 bases and J 2 bases; nucleotides not matched to a gene: 11. This CDR3 has 16 residues. The CDR3 DNA sequence: TGTGCCAGCAGCAACCCGGGACAGGGAATCCCCTACGAGCAGTACGTC. This translates into CASSNPGQGIPYEQYV.

The sample holds many counts of this clonotype. The chain couples TRBV7-8 to TRBJ2-3; 8 bases are a match to TRBD1. CDR3 length: 15 amino acids. The junction had 6 bases not matched to a gene; V was cut back by 5 bases and J by 2 bases. Germline lookup yields CDR1 SGHVS and CDR2 FQNEAQ. The CDR3 reads CASSRTGSYTDTQYF. The CDR3 coding sequence is TGTGCCAGCAGCCGGACAGGGTCATACACAGATACGCAGTATTTT.

This clonotype was observed many times. This chain's CDR3 is CASSLTLAGGYSTDTQYF. CDR3 DNA sequence: TGTGCCAGCAGCTTAACCCTAGCGGGGGGCTATAGCACAGATACGCAGTATTTT. J is TRBJ2-3 and V is TRBV7-2; 11 bases align to TRBD2. This CDR3 contains 18 residues. Germline-derived CDR1 and CDR2 are SGHTA and FQGNSA. J was trimmed by 0 bases and V by 2 bases; bases with no gene match: 7.

Turning to this clonotype: The CDR3 does not close with the conserved phenylalanine or tryptophan, likely indicating a read error. The gene calls are TRBV5-8 and TRBJ2-7; 7 nucleotides agree with TRBD1. The germline V gene has CDR1 SGHTS and CDR2 YDEGEE. The CDR3 is 16 residues long. Trimming at V came to 4 bases and at J to 5 bases, leaving 15 bases not matched to a gene. CDR3 coding DNA: TGTGCCAGCAGCCTGGTGCCCGACAGGGTAGAAAACGAGCAGTACATC. Protein product: CASSLVPDRVENEQYI.

Only a few counts were recorded for this clonotype. The chain combines TRBV27 with TRBJ1-1; the D is unclear. The V end was cut by 6 bases, the J end by 3 bases, with 11 bases between. The CDR3 has 13 amino acids. Germline lookup yields CDR1 MNHEY and CDR2 SMNVEV (reference sequence). The CDR3: CASRRAGYTEAFF. CDR3 coding DNA: TGTGCCAGCAGACGGGCGGGTTACACTGAAGCTTTCTTT.

A word on this clonotype: One junction end does not reproduce the germline sequence, and a read error may be involved. Written as DNA, the CDR3 is TGTGCCAACAGTCGCGAGGCGACAGGGGGGAACCAGCCCCAGCATTTT. Translating gives CANSREATGGNQPQHF. The chain employs TRBV6-5 and TRBJ1-5; the match to TRBD1 covers 9 bases. Germline assignment: CDR1 MNHEY and CDR2 SVGAGI. The CDR3 contains 16 residues.

This clonotype was counted only a few times. The V and J genes are TRBV2 and TRBJ2-1, with D tentatively TRBD1 or TRBD2 (5 bases each). This CDR3 has 14 amino acids. Between the trimmed V and J ends, which lost 8 bases and 4 bases, there was a span of 15 bases. Germline CDR1 reads SNHLY; CDR2 reads FYNNEI. For the CDR3, the DNA is TGTGCCAGCCCCTTGGGACCCGATTACAATGAGCAGTTCTTC. This sequence encodes CASPLGPDYNEQFF. Drawing the rest from reference TRBV2 and TRBJ2-1, the complete variable domain is EPEVTQTPSHQVTQMGQEVILRCVPISNHLYFYWYRQILGQKVEFLVSFYNNEISEKSEIFDDQFSVERPDGSNFTLKIRSTKLEDSAMYFCASPLGPDYNEQFFGPGTRLTVL.

This chain uses TRBV27 with TRBJ2-2; tentatively, D is TRBD2 (5 bases). Germline-derived CDR1 and CDR2 are MNHEY and SMNVEV (reference sequence). The CDR3 is made up of 13 amino acids. Trimming removed 6 bases at V and 6 bases at J, with 11 bases between. This CDR3 reads CASSRTAAGELFF. The DNA of the CDR3 is TGTGCCAGCAGCCGGACTGCGGCCGGGGAGCTGTTTTTT.

The gene calls are TRBV27 and TRBJ2-7; perhaps TRBD1 as D (5 bases). The germline gives CDR1 MNHEY, CDR2 SMNVEV (reference sequence). The CDR3 loop spans 14 amino acids. Trimming took 4 bases from V and 6 from J, leaving 16 bases between them. The CDR3 DNA follows: TGTGCCAGCAGTTCAGGGCAATCCGCGGCCGAGCAGTACGTC. Translating it yields CASSSGQSAAEQYV.

The CDR3 sequence is CASSSSWGDRNTEAFF. DNA for the CDR3: TGTGCCAGCAGCTCGTCTTGGGGGGATCGGAACACTGAAGCTTTCTTT. The gene calls are TRBV7-6 and TRBJ1-1; D possibly corresponds to TRBD1 (5 bases). Germline lookup yields CDR1 SGHVS and CDR2 FNYEAQ. V gave up 4 bases and J gave up 1 base, with 16 bases separating them. The CDR3 consists of 16 residues.

This chain connects TRBV2 to TRBJ1-2; no definite D call. Trimming removed 0 bases from V and 3 bases from J, with 11 bases in between. CDR1 and CDR2 (germline): SNHLY, FYNNEI. This CDR3 spans 15 amino acids. This chain's CDR3 is CASSEAMTMDYGYTF. CDR3 in DNA: TGTGCCAGCAGTGAAGCCATGACAATGGACTATGGCTACACCTTC.

About this clonotype: Just one base apart from a much larger clone, this may be a read error. The chain combines TRBV7-6 with TRBJ1-4; the match to TRBD1 covers 8 bases. V lost 4 bases and J lost 10; bases outside the gene matches: 14. Germline CDR1 SGHVS, CDR2 FNYEAQ. The CDR3 is 16 amino acids. CDR3 sequence: CASSSTPKDRALKLFF. The CDR3 bases are TGTGCCAGCAGCTCGACCCCCAAGGACAGGGCTTTAAAACTGTTTTTT.

The V gene is TRBV23-1, the J gene TRBJ1-4, with no clear D. TRBV23-1 is given ORF status, its function remaining uncertain. Trimming shortened V by 4 bases and J by 5 bases, and 14 bases separated the two germline ends. This CDR3 region has 15 residues. The CDR3 nucleotides are TGCGCCAGCAGTCGGAGGGATTACCAAAATGAAAAACTGTTTTTT. Translated, it gives CASSRRDYQNEKLFF.

This clonotype was observed many times. The genes are TRBV6-1 and TRBJ2-5, with D hard to call. The CDR3 is made up of 14 amino acids. Trimming stripped 5 bases from V and 4 bases from J, with 14 bases between. Germline V gene data show CDR1 as MNHNS and CDR2 as SASEGT. CDR3 in amino acids: CASSPRLLGETQYF. The CDR3, as DNA: TGTGCCAGCAGTCCCCGACTGCTGGGAGAGACCCAGTACTTC.

J is TRBJ2-3 and V is TRBV10-3; 10 bases are a match to TRBD2. CDR3 length equals 14 residues. Germline CDR1 is ENHRY and CDR2 is SYGVKD. V lost 6 bases, J lost 4 bases, and 4 bases stayed unmatched. This chain's CDR3 is CAIRLAGEADTQYF. DNA for the CDR3: TGTGCCATCAGGCTAGCGGGGGAAGCAGATACGCAGTATTTT.

The chain has TRBV28 and TRBJ2-1; TRBD2 aligns across 14 bases. The CDR3 contains 16 residues. The germline CDR1 and CDR2 sequences are MDHEN and SYDVKM. Trimming cost V 5 bases and J 8 bases; bases outside gene matches: 8. The CDR3 sequence is CASSPTSGGADDEQFF. CDR3 sequence (DNA): TGTGCCAGCAGTCCGACTAGCGGGGGGGCCGATGATGAGCAGTTCTTC.

The chain links TRBV20-1 to TRBJ2-1; 12 bases match TRBD2. The CDR3 is 15 amino acids. Per germline, CDR1 DFQATT and CDR2 SNEGSKA (reference sequence). The trim removed 0 bases at V and 8 bases at J, leaving 5 bases unmatched. CDR3 nucleotides: TGCAGTGCTAGAGACTGGACTAGCGGGGACCATGAGCAGTTCTTC. It encodes CSARDWTSGDHEQFF.

This clonotype was detected many times. The chain joins TRBV28 to TRBJ1-5; TRBD1 aligns across 7 bases. This CDR3 spans 16 amino acids. The germline V gene has CDR1 MDHEN and CDR2 SYDVKM. The ends lost 2 bases at V and 6 bases at J; junction bases unmatched: 10. For the CDR3, the DNA is TGTGCCAGCAGTTTAAGAGGGGGCCGAGTAGGTCAGCCCCAGCATTTT. Amino acid sequence: CASSLRGGRVGQPQHF. Filled out from reference TRBV28 and TRBJ1-5, the complete variable domain reads DVKVTQSSRYLVKRTGEKVFLECVQDMDHENMFWYRQDPGLGLRLIYFSYDVKMKEKGDIPEGYSVSREKKERFSLILESASTNQTSMYLCASSLRGGRVGQPQHFGDGTRLSIL.

The rearrangement joins TRBV7-2 to TRBJ2-3; 12 bases are shared with TRBD2. Looked up from germline, CDR1 is SGHTA and CDR2 is FQGNSA. This CDR3 has 17 amino acids. V was clipped by 3 bases and J by 2 bases; unmatched bases: 6. CDR3 in DNA: TGTGCCAGCAGCTTGACTAGCGGGGGTTATCACACAGATACGCAGTATTTT. Its translation is CASSLTSGGYHTDTQYF. The full variable domain, with the rest looked up from reference TRBV7-2 and TRBJ2-3, is GAGVSQSPSNKVTEKGKDVELRCDPISGHTALYWYRQSLGQGLEFLIYFQGNSAPDKSGLPSDRFSAERTGGSVSTLTIQRTQQEDSAVYLCASSLTSGGYHTDTQYFGPGTRLTVL.

In its sample, this clonotype was seen a few times. V and J are TRBV20-1 and TRBJ2-1; 11 bases align to TRBD2. CDR3 size: 15 residues. Germline V gene sequence: CDR1 DFQATT, CDR2 SNEGSKA (reference sequence). Unmatched junction bases numbered 8, after V lost 0 bases and J lost 10 bases. CDR3 in DNA: TGCAGTGCTAGAGAGGGAGTAGCGGGGGGGCACGAGCAGTTCTTC. Protein product: CSAREGVAGGHEQFF.

The chain links TRBV2 to TRBJ1-1, with no clear D. V shed 2 bases and J shed 4 bases, with 23 bases lying between them. Germline V gives CDR1 SNHLY, CDR2 FYNNEI. This CDR3 contains 18 residues. The CDR3: CASSEFGMPGSGITEAFF. In DNA, the CDR3 is TGTGCCAGCAGTGAATTTGGCATGCCGGGTTCTGGCATCACTGAAGCTTTCTTT.

This clonotype was picked up many times. The rearrangement uses TRBV12-3 or TRBV12-4 and TRBJ1-6; TRBD1 agrees at 7 bases. The CDR3 consists of 15 residues. V lost 4 bases, J lost 2 bases, and 2 bases stayed unmatched. Written as DNA, the CDR3 is TGTGCCAGCAGTTCGACAGGGACCTATAATTCACCCCTCCACTTT. Protein product: CASSSTGTYNSPLHF.

This chain links TRBV20-1 with TRBJ2-3; D ambiguous. In germline, CDR1 is DFQATT, CDR2 SNEGSKA (reference sequence). V was shortened by 0 bases and J by 6 bases, with 13 bases between the two germline ends. The CDR3 consists of 14 residues. This CDR3 reads CSARDFRVSDTQYF. The CDR3 DNA sequence: TGCAGTGCTAGAGACTTCCGGGTCTCGGATACGCAGTATTTT.

As regards this clonotype: A much larger clone is a single base away; this may be a read error. This chain uses TRBV7-2 with TRBJ2-1; TRBD2 matches at 7 bases. From germline, CDR1 is SGHTA and CDR2 FQGNSA. The CDR3 runs 16 residues. Trimming cost V 5 bases and J 6 bases; bases outside gene matches: 13. This CDR3 is CASSLPSGGSGNEQFF. The DNA of the CDR3 is TGTGCCAGCAGCCTACCTAGTGGCGGGAGCGGCAATGAGCAGTTCTTC.

As DNA, the CDR3 is TGTGCCAGTATTTCCGGGACAGCTGAGCAGTTCTTC. Protein product: CASISGTAEQFF. The chain recombines TRBV19 with TRBJ2-1; 7 bases line up with TRBD1. Per the germline V gene, CDR1 is LNHDA and CDR2 is SQIVND (reference sequence). V was clipped by 7 bases and J by 9 bases; unmatched bases: 6. The CDR3 totals 12 residues. Complete variable domain (other parts from reference TRBV19 and TRBJ2-1): DGGITQSPKYLFRKEGQNVTLSCEQNLNHDAMYWYRQDPGQGLRLIYYSQIVNDFQKGDIAEGYSVSREKKESFPLTVTSAQKNPTAFYLCASISGTAEQFFGPGTRLTVL.

This chain joins TRBV5-6 and TRBJ1-1; 7 positions agree with TRBD1. Germline-derived CDR1 and CDR2 are SGHDT and YYEEEE. V lost 6 bases and J lost 1; bases outside the gene matches: 6. The CDR3 has 14 amino acids. The CDR3 reads CASTPGTANTEAFF. In nucleotides, the CDR3 is TGTGCCAGCACCCCCGGGACAGCGAACACTGAAGCTTTCTTT.

Comment on this clonotype: A read error may explain this, as a much larger clone is one base away. The V call is TRBV6-2 or TRBV6-3, the J call TRBJ1-1; 7 nucleotides line up with TRBD1. CDR1 and CDR2 (germline): MNHEY, SVGEGT. V trimming: 7 bases; J trimming: 3 bases; junction bases outside the gene matches: 11. This CDR3 has 15 amino acids. The CDR3 DNA reads TGTGCCAGCACTTTCCCCGGGACAGTAGACACTGAAGCTTTCTTT. It codes for CASTFPGTVDTEAFF.

As for this clonotype: Germline and junction disagree at one end, which may indicate a read error. CDR3 sequence: CANSSGTGRNQPQHF. The CDR3 DNA is TGTGCCAACAGCTCCGGGACAGGGCGGAATCAGCCCCAGCATTTT. V usage is TRBV5-6 and J usage is TRBJ1-5; 9 bases align to TRBD1. The CDR3 is made up of 15 amino acids. Germline lookup yields CDR1 SGHDT and CDR2 YYEEEE.